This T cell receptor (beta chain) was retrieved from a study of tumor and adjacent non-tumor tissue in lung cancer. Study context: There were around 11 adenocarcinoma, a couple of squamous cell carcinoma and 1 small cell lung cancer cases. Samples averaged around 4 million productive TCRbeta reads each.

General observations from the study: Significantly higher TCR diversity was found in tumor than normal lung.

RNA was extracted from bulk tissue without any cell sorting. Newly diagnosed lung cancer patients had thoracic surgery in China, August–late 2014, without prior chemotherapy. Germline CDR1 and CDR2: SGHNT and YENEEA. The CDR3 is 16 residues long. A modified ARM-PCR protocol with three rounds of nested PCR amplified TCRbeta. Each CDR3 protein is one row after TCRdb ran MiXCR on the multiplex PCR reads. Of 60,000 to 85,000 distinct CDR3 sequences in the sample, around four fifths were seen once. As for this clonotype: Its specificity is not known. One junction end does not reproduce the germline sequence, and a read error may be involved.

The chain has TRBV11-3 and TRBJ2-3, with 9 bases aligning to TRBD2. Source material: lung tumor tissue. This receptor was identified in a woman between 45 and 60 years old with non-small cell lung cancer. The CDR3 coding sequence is TGTGCCATCAGCTCAGGACGGCGGGAGGGTGCAGATACGCAGTATTTT. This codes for CAISSGRREGADTQYF.